This T cell receptor beta chain derives from a study of blood T cell repertoires in COVID-19. For the study at large: T cells, B-cell-depleted T cells, or PBMCs supplied cDNA or gDNA.

The authors' processing: Amplified reference gene primers provided the basis for estimating nucleated cell counts. Libraries were prepared by immunoSEQ multiplex PCR; TCRdb keeps only in-frame clonotypes and omits some of them. From that table come the V and J calls and clone size; the DNA was used to work out D and trimming. The data show about 36,000 clones, around nine tenths seen once. Germline V gives CDR1 MNHEY, CDR2 SVGAGI. The CDR3 has 15 residues. V shed 2 bases, J shed 8 bases, and the junction held 10 bases outside the gene matches. Source material: peripheral blood. The sequence came from a human donor in a cohort sampled during active COVID-19. The rearrangement joins TRBV6-5 to TRBJ1-2, with 8 bases identical to TRBD1. CDR3 sequence reads: CASSYPGQGFWGYTF. The CDR3 coding sequence is TGTGCCAGCAGTTACCCTGGACAGGGATTCTGGGGCTACACCTTC.